This T cell receptor (beta chain) was captured by sequencing in a study of beta chain features in type 1 diabetes. Study-wide background: Comparable age, gender and cell yields were observed in patients relative to healthy donors. Taken together, all samples contributed some 98 million examined sorted cells.

This CDR3 comprises 13 residues. The ends were cut back, 2 bases at V and 3 bases at J, with 4 bases in the middle. The germline V gene has CDR1 LGHNT and CDR2 FRNRAP. All of the isolated RNA was reverse transcribed, so expressed TCRB transcripts were sequenced. Profiling relied on immunoSEQ multiplex PCR, and the TCRdb table lists in-frame clones only, not all of them. The sample has 360,000 or so clones, about 20% seen once. Turning to this clone: Its specificity is unknown.

Study-wide points: Insertions were fewer and deletions more numerous at VDJ junctions in type 1 diabetes patients. Shorter templates may be favored by PCR, equally so in patients and controls.

The sequencing sample was made of naive CD4+ T cells from blood. The TCR comes from a woman younger than 30 in good health. This rearrangement joins TRBV12-5 to TRBJ2-2; no clear D. CDR3 nucleotide sequence: TGTGCTAGTGGTTTGTCCTACACCGGGGAGCTGTTTTTT. As protein: CASGLSYTGELFF. The complete variable domain, with remaining parts taken from reference TRBV12-5 and TRBJ2-2, reads DARVTQTPRHKVTEMGQEVTMRCQPILGHNTVFWYRQTMMQGLELLAYFRNRAPLDDSGMPKDRFSAEMPDATLATLKIQPSEPRDSAVYFCASGLSYTGELFFGEGSRLTVL.